This entry features one TCR beta chain sequence. Its antigen is as yet unknown. A much larger clone differs from this one at a single base, so this may be a read error. This entry belongs to a study of blood T cells in healthy people across ages. Study-wide findings and caveats: Per million T cells, TCR beta diversity dropped about linearly as age rose. Diversity estimates drawn from one million T cells were deemed underestimates.

Primers used in a second PCR of roughly 6 to 11 cycles were a sample-barcoded 5' primer and a J-beta primer mix. A minimum of 2.5 million CDR3-containing paired-end reads was obtained for each sample. MiXCR, applied by TCRdb to the 5' RACE reads, yields one record per CDR3 protein. Here the sample spans roughly 650,000 distinct CDR3 sequences, 32% being singletons. CDR3 length: 13 amino acids. Germline V gene data show CDR1 as LNHNV and CDR2 as YYDKDF (reference sequence). The chain combines TRBV15 with TRBJ2-7, with D hard to call. Sequenced sample: blood. This clonotype was sampled from a woman over 75 in good health. Written as DNA, the CDR3 is TGTGCCTCCAGCAGAGGTAGGGCCTACGAGCAGTACTTC. Translation gives CASSRGRAYEQYF.